One and the same sample provided the 19 T cell receptor beta chains below, sequenced in a study of CD8 T cells in ankylosing spondylitis. General study results and limits: Characteristic, it appeared, of ankylosing spondylitis blood was a TCR beta motif of 7 or 8 highly homologous variants.

TCRdb re-analysed the 5' RACE reads in MiXCR, keeping a single row per CDR3 protein. The repertoire holds hundreds of thousands of distinct CDR3 sequences, 12% seen once, with about 0.5% in the top ten. The antigens for these receptors are not known. Sequencing input: blood, either unsorted or a sorted T cell fraction (not recorded which). Receptors were obtained from a male donor with ankylosing spondylitis.

The CDR3 DNA is TGTGCCAGCAGCCGGCTCCCTCTAGGGGCTCTCGAGCAGTACTTC. This gives the protein CASSRLPLGALEQYF. V usage is TRBV4-2 and J usage is TRBJ2-7; weak D call: TRBD1 (5 bases). This CDR3 has 15 residues. The V gene lost 4 bases and the J gene lost 6 bases, with 19 bases spanning the gap. Germline loops: CDR1 LGHNA, CDR2 YNFKEQ.

This clonotype was recorded at least ten times. V and J are TRBV29-1 and TRBJ2-5, with no clear D. This CDR3 has 11 amino acids. V lost 7 bases to trimming and J lost 5 bases, with 11 bases between them. Germline-derived CDR1 and CDR2 are SQVTM and ANQGSEA. This chain's CDR3 is CSGGPSETQYF. In DNA form, the CDR3 reads TGCAGCGGGGGTCCCAGTGAGACCCAGTACTTC.

This rearrangement joins TRBV7-2 to TRBJ2-1; D gene ambiguous. The CDR3 loop spans 16 amino acids. Germline CDR1 is SGHTA and CDR2 is FQGNSA. V dropped 0 bases and J dropped 0 bases, with 9 bases sitting between them. This CDR3 is CASSLARSSSYNEQFF. As DNA, the CDR3 is TGTGCCAGCAGCTTAGCCCGGTCTAGCTCCTACAATGAGCAGTTCTTC.

This clonotype was detected ten times or more. The CDR3 protein is CASSPLPNTGELFF. CDR3 nucleotides: TGTGCCAGCAGCCCCTTACCCAACACCGGGGAGCTGTTTTTT. The chain carries TRBV12-3 or TRBV12-4 and TRBJ2-2, with D hard to call. The V gene lost 6 bases and the J gene lost 2 bases, with 10 bases spanning the gap. The CDR3 covers 14 residues.

This clonotype was picked up a small number of times. The CDR3 region has the DNA TGTGCCAGCAGCCCCCGTGACAGAGCCGACTATGGCTACACCTTC. The encoded protein is CASSPRDRADYGYTF. The chain couples TRBV7-8 to TRBJ1-2, with D tentatively TRBD1 (5 bases). In germline, CDR1 is SGHVS, CDR2 FQNEAQ. The germline V and J ends were trimmed by 5 bases and 3 bases, with 16 bases remaining between them. The CDR3 runs 15 residues.

This clonotype was picked up a small number of times. V and J are TRBV28 and TRBJ1-4, with D perhaps TRBD1 (5 bases). Trimming took off 2 bases at V and 7 bases at J, with 11 bases between the two ends. In germline, CDR1 is MDHEN, CDR2 SYDVKM. This CDR3 is 14 amino acids long. The CDR3 sequence is CASSLQGVSEKLFF. CDR3 DNA sequence: TGTGCCAGCAGTTTACAGGGAGTGAGTGAAAAACTGTTTTTT.

This clonotype was counted a few times. The chain couples TRBV11-2 to TRBJ2-5; D might be TRBD1 (7 bases). The V end was cut by 5 bases, the J end by 1 base, with 20 bases between. This CDR3 region has 17 residues. Per the germline V gene, CDR1 is SGHAT and CDR2 is FQNNGV. CDR3 protein: CASSQTLGGTVQETQYF. CDR3 bases: TGTGCCAGCAGCCAAACCCTCGGAGGGACAGTCCAAGAGACCCAGTACTTC. Drawing the rest from reference TRBV11-2 and TRBJ2-5, the complete variable domain is EAGVAQSPRYKIIEKRQSVAFWCNPISGHATLYWYQQILGQGPKLLIQFQNNGVVDDSQLPKDRFSAERLKGVDSTLKIQPAKLEDSAVYLCASSQTLGGTVQETQYFGPGTRLLVL.

In its sample, this clonotype was seen a few times. This chain joins TRBV7-8 and TRBJ2-7, with no clear D. The CDR3 loop spans 14 amino acids. The germline CDR1 and CDR2 sequences are SGHVS and FQNEAQ. V lost 5 bases, J lost 0 bases, and 11 bases lay in between. CDR3: CASSPSSSSYEQYF. The CDR3 DNA is TGTGCCAGCAGCCCCAGTAGTAGCTCCTACGAGCAGTACTTC.

At least ten counts were recorded for this clonotype. The rearrangement uses TRBV10-3 and TRBJ2-1, with 7 bases lining up with TRBD2. The J segment lost 2 bases and the V segment lost 2 bases, leaving 6 bases of the junction unmatched. In germline, CDR1 is ENHRY, CDR2 SYGVKD. CDR3 length equals 16 residues. DNA of the CDR3: TGTGCCATCAGTGAGCCTTCGGGAGGCACCTACAATGAGCAGTTCTTC. Translated, it gives CAISEPSGGTYNEQFF.

This clonotype appeared a few times. The CDR3 sequence is CASSYRATDTDTQYF. CDR3 bases: TGTGCCAGCAGTTACAGGGCAACGGACACAGATACGCAGTATTTT. The chain has TRBV6-5 and TRBJ2-3; D is uncertain. CDR1 is MNHEY, CDR2 SVGAGI, per germline. Trimming removed 2 bases at V and 2 bases at J, with 11 bases between. The CDR3 length is 15 residues.

This clonotype was counted at least ten times. As DNA, the CDR3 is TGTGCCATCAGCCCTAGCCGGTCGCGGTACGAGCAGTACTTC. This translates into CAISPSRSRYEQYF. The chain joins TRBV10-3 to TRBJ2-7; weak D call: TRBD2 (5 bases). The CDR3 spans 14 residues. Germline assignment: CDR1 ENHRY and CDR2 SYGVKD. Trimming cost V 6 bases and J 4 bases, with 16 bases left between them.

In this sample, this clonotype turned up a few times. V is TRBV20-1 and J is TRBJ1-1; D is unresolved. The CDR3 length is 12 residues. With 3 bases removed from V and 4 bases from J, the gap between germline ends came to 9 bases. Germline CDR1 and CDR2: DFQATT and SNEGSKA (reference sequence). The CDR3 DNA is TGCAGTGCTAGTAGACGGGTCACTGAAGCTTTCTTT. It is translated as CSASRRVTEAFF.

This clonotype was seen a handful of times. The chain is built from TRBV20-1 and TRBJ2-3; D might be TRBD1 or TRBD2, each matching 5 bases. V was clipped by 5 bases and J by 2 bases, with 14 bases between them. Germline CDR1 and CDR2: DFQATT and SNEGSKA (reference sequence). The CDR3 consists of 14 residues. Here the CDR3 DNA reads TGCAGTGCTCCCCGCCAGGGAGTCACAGATACGCAGTATTTT. Amino acids: CSAPRQGVTDTQYF.

The chain uses TRBV4-3 and TRBJ2-1, with D unclear. The CDR3 loop spans 13 amino acids. Trimming pared 0 bases from V and 10 bases from J, leaving 10 bases between. The germline V gene has CDR1 LGHNA and CDR2 YSLEER. The CDR3 DNA reads TGCGCCAGCAGCCAAGATTTCTATGGGGAGCAGTTCTTC. It is translated as CASSQDFYGEQFF.

The rearrangement joins TRBV10-3 to TRBJ2-6, with D possibly being TRBD1 (5 bases). Germline-derived CDR1 and CDR2 are ENHRY and SYGVKD. The V end lost 8 bases, the J end lost 1 base, and 12 bases lay between the germline ends. The length of the CDR3 is 15 residues. The CDR3 DNA follows: TGTGCCATCCAGGGAAAAGTTTCTGGGGCCAACGTCCTGACTTTC. Translating gives CAIQGKVSGANVLTF.

This clonotype came up many times. This chain links TRBV28 with TRBJ2-3, with D maybe TRBD2 (5 bases). Germline CDR1 MDHEN, CDR2 SYDVKM. Deletions cut 8 bases from V and 0 bases from J, with 9 bases between. The CDR3 sequence is 13 residues long. The CDR3 coding sequence is TGTGCCAGCGGGAGACCTAGCACAGATACGCAGTATTTT. Translated: CASGRPSTDTQYF.

The rearrangement uses TRBV9 and TRBJ1-1; D not certain. This CDR3 has 15 amino acids. V dropped 0 bases and J dropped 0 bases, with 9 bases sitting between them. Germline lookup yields CDR1 SGDLS and CDR2 YYNGEE. DNA of the CDR3: TGTGCCAGCAGCGTAGTGTCACAGATGAACACTGAAGCTTTCTTT. Amino acids: CASSVVSQMNTEAFF.

The chain combines TRBV4-2 with TRBJ2-1; D not resolved. The V end lost 0 bases, the J end lost 7 bases, and 4 bases lay between the germline ends. The CDR3 spans 12 residues. Per the germline V gene, CDR1 is LGHNA and CDR2 is YNFKEQ. CDR3 nucleotides: TGTGCCAGCAGCCAAGATATTAATGAGCAGTTCTTC. This encodes CASSQDINEQFF.

In this sample, this clonotype turned up a few times. The chain uses TRBV7-2 and TRBJ2-7; no clear D. The CDR3 sequence is 15 residues long. The V gene's germline CDR1 is SGHTA and CDR2 FQGNSA. V gave up 2 bases and J gave up 2 bases, with 13 bases separating them. Written as DNA, the CDR3 is TGTGCCAGCAGCTTAAATCGGGCGGTGACCTACGAGCAGTACTTC. Encoded protein: CASSLNRAVTYEQYF.